This TCR beta chain is from a study of T cell clusters in autoimmune cytopenias. The length of the CDR3 is 13 residues. Germline V gene lookup returns CDR1 SGHNT and CDR2 YYREEE (reference sequence). Some 38,000 genome equivalents of blood DNA were amplified for TRB. This clonotype registers medium-sized (0.01 to 0.1%) by frequency. One tube held mixed TRB-A and TRB-B primer pools for touch-down PCR. TCRdb reanalyzed the multiplex PCR reads and collapses them to one entry per CDR3 protein, without DNA. The sample holds over 2,500 distinct CDR3 sequences. The chain joins TRBV5-4 to TRBJ2-1. Sequenced sample: peripheral blood. The TCR originated in a human donor with an autoimmune cytopenia or autoimmune hepatitis (not recorded which). CDR3 protein: CASSHGWDNEQFF.